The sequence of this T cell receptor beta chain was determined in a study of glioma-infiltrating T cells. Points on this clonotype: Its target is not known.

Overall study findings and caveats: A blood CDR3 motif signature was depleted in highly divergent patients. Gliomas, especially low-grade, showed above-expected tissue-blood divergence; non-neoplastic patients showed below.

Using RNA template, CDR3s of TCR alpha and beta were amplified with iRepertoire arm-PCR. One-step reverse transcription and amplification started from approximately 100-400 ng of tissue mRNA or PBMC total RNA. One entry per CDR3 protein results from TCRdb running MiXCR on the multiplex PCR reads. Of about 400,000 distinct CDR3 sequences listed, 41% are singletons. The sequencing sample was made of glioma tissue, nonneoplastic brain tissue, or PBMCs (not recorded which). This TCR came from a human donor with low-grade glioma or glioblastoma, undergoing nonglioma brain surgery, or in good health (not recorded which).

CDR3 in amino acids: CAISATGKTEAFF. CDR3 DNA: TGTGCCATCTCCGCGACAGGGAAGACTGAAGCTTTCTTT. V usage is TRBV10-3 and J usage is TRBJ1-1; 7 positions agree with TRBD1. The CDR3 is made up of 13 amino acids. The germline CDR1 and CDR2 sequences are ENHRY and SYGVKD. J was trimmed by 5 bases and V by 8 bases; bases with no gene match: 8.